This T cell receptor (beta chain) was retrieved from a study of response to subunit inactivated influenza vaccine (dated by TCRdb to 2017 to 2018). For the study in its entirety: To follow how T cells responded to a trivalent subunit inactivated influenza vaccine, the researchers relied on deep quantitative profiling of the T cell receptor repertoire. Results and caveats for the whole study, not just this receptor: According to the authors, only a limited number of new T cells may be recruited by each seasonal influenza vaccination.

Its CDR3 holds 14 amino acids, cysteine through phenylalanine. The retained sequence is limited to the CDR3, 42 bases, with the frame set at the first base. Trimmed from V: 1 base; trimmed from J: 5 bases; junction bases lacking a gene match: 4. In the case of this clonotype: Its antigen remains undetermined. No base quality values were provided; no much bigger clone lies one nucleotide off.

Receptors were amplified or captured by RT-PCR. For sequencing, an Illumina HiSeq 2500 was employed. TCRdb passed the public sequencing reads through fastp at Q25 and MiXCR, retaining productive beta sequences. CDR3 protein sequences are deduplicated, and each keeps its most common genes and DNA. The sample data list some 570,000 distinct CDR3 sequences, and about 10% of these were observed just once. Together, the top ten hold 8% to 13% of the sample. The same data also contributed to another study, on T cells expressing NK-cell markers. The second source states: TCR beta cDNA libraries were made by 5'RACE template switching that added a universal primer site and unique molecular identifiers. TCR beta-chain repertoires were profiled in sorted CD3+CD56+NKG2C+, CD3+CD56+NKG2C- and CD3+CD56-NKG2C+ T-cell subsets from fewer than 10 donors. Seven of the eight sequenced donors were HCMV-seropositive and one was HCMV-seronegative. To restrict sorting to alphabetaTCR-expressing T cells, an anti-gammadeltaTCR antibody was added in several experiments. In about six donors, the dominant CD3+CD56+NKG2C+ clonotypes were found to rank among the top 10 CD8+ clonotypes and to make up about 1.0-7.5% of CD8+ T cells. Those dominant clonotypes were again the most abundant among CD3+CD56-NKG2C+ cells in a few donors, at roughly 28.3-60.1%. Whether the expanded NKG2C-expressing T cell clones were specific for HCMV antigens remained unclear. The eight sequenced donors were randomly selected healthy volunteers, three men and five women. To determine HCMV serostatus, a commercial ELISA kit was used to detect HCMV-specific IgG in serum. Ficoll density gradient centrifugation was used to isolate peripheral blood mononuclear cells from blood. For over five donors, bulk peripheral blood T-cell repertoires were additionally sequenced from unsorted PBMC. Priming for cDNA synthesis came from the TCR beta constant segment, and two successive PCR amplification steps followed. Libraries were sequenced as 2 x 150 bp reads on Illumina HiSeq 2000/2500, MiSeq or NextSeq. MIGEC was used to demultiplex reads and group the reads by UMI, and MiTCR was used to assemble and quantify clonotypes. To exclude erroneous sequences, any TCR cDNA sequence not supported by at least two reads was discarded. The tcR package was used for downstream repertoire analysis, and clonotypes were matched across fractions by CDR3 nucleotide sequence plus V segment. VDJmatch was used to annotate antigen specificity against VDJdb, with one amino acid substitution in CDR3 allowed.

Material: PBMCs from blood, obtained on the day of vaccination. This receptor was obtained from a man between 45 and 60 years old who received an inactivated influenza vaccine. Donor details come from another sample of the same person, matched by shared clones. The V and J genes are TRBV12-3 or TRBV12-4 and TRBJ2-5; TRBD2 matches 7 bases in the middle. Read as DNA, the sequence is TGTGCCAGCAGTTTAGGGGGAGGGATTGAGACCCAGTACTTC. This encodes CASSLGGGIETQYF.